These 9 T cell receptor beta chains were sequenced from one sample in a study of beta chain features in type 1 diabetes. Study-level points and caveats: Shortening that was moderate but significant affected the TCRB CDR3s of Type 1 diabetes patients in all four CD4+ subsets.

Reverse transcription of all isolated RNA meant that expressed TCRB transcripts were sequenced. Here immunoSEQ multiplex PCR was the method, and the copy in TCRdb shows in-frame clones only, minus some. The sample has hundreds of thousands of clones; around an eighth are singletons. For these TCRs, the target antigens are not known. The specimen sequenced was naive CD4+ T cells from blood. The receptor source for this set is a man aged 18 to 35 with type 1 diabetes.

This clone came up a few times. J is TRBJ2-7 and V is TRBV28; tentatively, D is TRBD1 (6 bases). V gave up 8 bases and J gave up 3 bases, with 14 bases separating them. In germline, CDR1 is MDHEN, CDR2 SYDVKM. The CDR3 spans 13 residues. DNA of the CDR3: TGTGCCAGCTCGAATGGGGGCCTCTACGAGCAGTACTTC. Its translation is CASSNGGLYEQYF.

The rearrangement uses TRBV5-4 and TRBJ2-3; no firm D call. V was clipped by 3 bases and J by 0 bases, with 5 bases between them. Germline assignment: CDR1 SGHNT and CDR2 YYREEE (reference sequence). CDR3 length: 13 amino acids. The CDR3 DNA sequence: TGTGCCAGCAGCTATGGTAGCACAGATACGCAGTATTTT. This sequence encodes CASSYGSTDTQYF. The variable domain in full, completed from reference TRBV5-4 and TRBJ2-3, reads ETGVTQSPTHLIKTRGQQVTLRCSSQSGHNTVSWYQQALGQGPQFIFQYYREEENGRGNFPPRFSGLQFPNYSSELNVNALELDDSALYLCASSYGSTDTQYFGPGTRLTVL.

This clone occurred a few times. The V gene is TRBV29-1, the J gene TRBJ2-7; TRBD1 aligns across 9 bases. J gave up 2 bases and V 6 bases, and 11 bases lay outside the gene matches. Per germline, CDR1 SQVTM and CDR2 ANQGSEA. The length of the CDR3 is 15 residues. The CDR3 sequence is CSVNHGQGPAYEQYF. The CDR3 region has the DNA TGCAGCGTCAACCACGGACAGGGGCCGGCCTACGAGCAGTACTTC.

In its sample, this clone was seen a few times. The rearrangement links TRBV30 to TRBJ1-2; weak D call: TRBD1 (5 bases). V gave up 1 base and J gave up 4 bases, with 16 bases separating them. Germline CDR1 is GTSNPN and CDR2 is SVGIG (reference sequence). This CDR3 has 15 residues. The CDR3 DNA is TGTGCCTGGAGTGCACAGTTATTGGGGGGCTATGGCTACACCTTC. Translated: CAWSAQLLGGYGYTF.

A remark on this clone: At the DNA level, this CDR3 is encoded by other sequences in the same sample as well. The V gene is TRBV7-9, the J gene TRBJ2-7; no definite D call. The CDR3 has 12 residues. V lost 5 bases and J 4 bases, leaving 9 bases between the germline ends. The V gene's germline CDR1 is SEHNR and CDR2 FQNEAQ (reference sequence). In nucleotides, the CDR3 is TGTGCCAGCAGCCTGAGTAGGTACGAGCAGTACTTC. This sequence encodes CASSLSRYEQYF.

About this clone: The identical CDR3 is also encoded by other nucleotide sequences in the sample. The chain is built from TRBV29-1 and TRBJ2-1; 11 nucleotides align to TRBD2. Per the germline V gene, CDR1 is SQVTM and CDR2 is ANQGSEA. The CDR3 extends over 14 amino acids. The junction had 3 bases not matched to a gene; V was cut back by 6 bases and J by 2 bases. The CDR3 bases are TGCAGCGTCGCACTAGCGGGAGCCTACAATGAGCAGTTCTTC. Encoded protein: CSVALAGAYNEQFF.

This clone was seen a handful of times. As DNA, the CDR3 is TGTGCCAGCAGTCGCAACCCGGACAGGGCGAATGAGCAGTTCTTC. Encoded protein: CASSRNPDRANEQFF. The chain employs TRBV28 and TRBJ2-1, with 8 bases that match TRBD1. The V and J ends lost 5 bases and 7 bases, in that order; junction bases with no gene match: 10. The germline V gene encodes CDR1 MDHEN and CDR2 SYDVKM. The CDR3 sequence is 15 residues long.

The gene calls are TRBV5-1 and TRBJ1-2; D not resolved. V dropped 0 bases and J dropped 2 bases, with 8 bases sitting between them. In germline, CDR1 is SGHRS, CDR2 YFSETQ. The CDR3 consists of 14 residues. This chain's CDR3 is CASSLGSGNYGYTF. CDR3 bases: TGCGCCAGCAGCTTGGGCAGTGGCAACTATGGCTACACCTTC.

This clone has a handful of counts. This rearrangement joins TRBV19 to TRBJ2-2; D could derive from TRBD1 or TRBD2 (5 bases each). V was cut by 11 bases and J by 6 bases, with 19 bases left in between. The CDR3 spans 14 residues. In germline, CDR1 is LNHDA, CDR2 SQIVND (reference sequence). The CDR3 DNA follows: TGTGCCTCCCATCTTACCTTGGGGGCCGGGGAGCTGTTTTTT. Residues: CASHLTLGAGELFF.